What follows is one T cell receptor (beta chain) and its context. The antigen is not known. The entry originates in a study of cytomegalovirus exposure and HLA in healthy donors. Germline V gene lookup returns CDR1 SGHRS and CDR2 YFSETQ. This CDR3 has 16 amino acids. V shed 4 bases and J 1 base; nucleotides not matched to a gene: 6. The PCR contained 60 Vbeta and 13 Jbeta primers. Assay used: immunoSEQ multiplex PCR; TCRdb lists only in-frame clones, some missing. The table for this sample gives about 160,000 clones. Findings of the study overall: Indistinguishable V segments, including TRBV6-2 and TRBV6-3, were excluded. With high specificity and sensitivity, the classifier reportedly diagnosed cytomegalovirus status. Specificity for CMV antigens was confirmed in vitro for a few of the CMV-associated chains. CMV serostatus stood as the only immune exposure information on hand.

The V call is TRBV5-1, the J call TRBJ2-3; 10 bases are shared with TRBD2. Input material: PBMCs. This clonotype was obtained from a man aged 30-40 years in good health and CMV-seronegative. CDR3: CASSPSGSGGTDTQYF. The CDR3 coding sequence is TGCGCCAGCAGCCCTAGCGGGAGCGGGGGCACAGATACGCAGTATTTT.